A single sample gave rise to the 20 T cell receptor beta chains below, sequenced in a study of PD-1 blockade in classical Hodgkin lymphoma. Every patient was affected by relapse after autologous stem cell transplantation, while exposure to brentuximab vedotin was not uniform. Libraries were prepared by immunoSEQ multiplex PCR; TCRdb keeps only in-frame clonotypes and omits some of them. The sample includes 25,000 to 30,000 clones, just over 85% of them seen just once. The sequences come from peripheral blood mononuclear cells (PBMCs), collected at baseline. The source is a human donor with classical Hodgkin lymphoma.

The CDR3 nucleotides are TGCGCCAGCAGCGGCGTCGGGGGCTACGAGCAGTACTTC. It translates to CASSGVGGYEQYF. V is TRBV5-1 and J is TRBJ2-7; tentative D call: TRBD2 (6 bases). V was clipped by 4 bases and J by 3 bases, with 11 bases between them. There are 13 residues in the CDR3. Germline CDR1 SGHRS, CDR2 YFSETQ.

This chain links TRBV14 with TRBJ1-6, with D possibly matching TRBD1 (5 bases). CDR1 is SGHDN and CDR2 is FVKESK in the germline V gene. V was trimmed by 3 bases and J by 6 bases, leaving 9 bases between them. The length of the CDR3 is 14 residues. CDR3: CASSQGLVNSPLHF. The CDR3 region has the DNA TGTGCCAGCAGCCAGGGGCTCGTTAATTCACCCCTCCACTTT.

This chain links TRBV2 with TRBJ2-3; 7 bases are shared with TRBD2. This CDR3 has 15 residues. From germline, CDR1 is SNHLY and CDR2 FYNNEI. J was trimmed by 1 base and V by 6 bases; bases with no gene match: 7. CDR3 amino acids: CASSVTSSGTDTQYF. Here the CDR3 DNA reads TGTGCCAGCAGCGTGACTAGCTCGGGCACAGATACGCAGTATTTT.

The rearrangement joins TRBV5-4 to TRBJ1-2, with D possibly TRBD1 on 5 matching bases. Germline CDR1 reads SGHNT; CDR2 reads YYREEE (reference sequence). V was cut by 3 bases and J by 6 bases, with 12 bases left in between. The CDR3 has 13 residues. CDR3: CASSSGGENGYTF. The CDR3 DNA sequence: TGTGCCAGCAGCTCGGGGGGTGAAAATGGCTACACCTTC.

The chain has TRBV10-2 and TRBJ2-3; D not certain. Germline-derived CDR1 and CDR2 are WSHSY and SAAADI. There are 14 residues in the CDR3. Trimming stripped 5 bases from V and 4 bases from J, with 13 bases between. CDR3 region: CASSYAATSDTQYF. The CDR3 DNA sequence: TGCGCCAGCAGTTACGCAGCTACCTCAGATACGCAGTATTTT.

This chain connects TRBV7-2 to TRBJ2-3, with 10 bases that match TRBD2. With V trimmed by 0 bases and J by 4 bases, 4 bases remained unmatched. Germline V gene sequence: CDR1 SGHTA, CDR2 FQGNSA. The CDR3 length is 16 residues. The CDR3 sequence is CASSLASGGNADTQYF. CDR3 nucleotide sequence: TGTGCCAGCAGCTTAGCTAGCGGGGGGAACGCAGATACGCAGTATTTT.

This chain links TRBV30 with TRBJ2-5; TRBD2 agrees at 9 bases. This CDR3 comprises 16 residues. With V trimmed by 1 base and J by 6 bases, 12 bases remained unmatched. Germline V CDR1 and CDR2: GTSNPN, SVGIG (reference sequence). In DNA form, the CDR3 reads TGTGCCTGGAGTGCCCAGACTAGCGGCCTTAGAAAGACCCAGTACTTC. Residues: CAWSAQTSGLRKTQYF.

The chain recombines TRBV7-2 with TRBJ2-4; possible D gene TRBD2, 6 bases. The CDR3 is made up of 16 amino acids. Germline-derived CDR1 and CDR2 are SGHTA and FQGNSA. Trimming took 1 base from V and 0 from J, leaving 10 bases between them. The CDR3 DNA follows: TGTGCCAGCAGCTTAGAACTAGCCCTAGCCAAAAACATTCAGTACTTC. Amino acids: CASSLELALAKNIQYF.

V gene TRBV5-1 combines with J gene TRBJ2-7; 7 positions agree with TRBD1. CDR1 is SGHRS and CDR2 is YFSETQ in the germline V gene. Germline trimming cut 0 bases from V and 5 bases from J; bases unmatched to any gene: 5. There are 14 residues in the CDR3. The CDR3 sequence is CASSLDRGRDEQYF. CDR3 nucleotide sequence: TGCGCCAGCAGCTTGGACAGGGGTCGTGACGAGCAGTACTTC.

The chain links TRBV5-1 to TRBJ1-4, with 7 bases matching TRBD1. With V trimmed by 4 bases and J by 8 bases, 8 bases remained unmatched. Germline assignment: CDR1 SGHRS and CDR2 YFSETQ. The CDR3 length is 14 residues. Here the CDR3 reads CASSLTGVGEKLFF. The DNA of the CDR3 is TGCGCCAGCAGCCTAACAGGGGTTGGGGAAAAACTGTTTTTT.

The chain has TRBV5-8 and TRBJ1-2; D is undetermined. Between the trimmed V and J ends, which lost 0 bases and 8 bases, there was a span of 11 bases. CDR1 SGHTS and CDR2 YDEGEE come from the germline V gene. The CDR3 runs to 13 residues. The CDR3, as DNA: TGTGCCAGCAGCTTGGTTTCCGGGGTCGGCTACACCTTC. Its protein product is CASSLVSGVGYTF.

The chain joins TRBV27 to TRBJ2-1; D is undetermined. CDR1 and CDR2 (germline): MNHEY, SMNVEV (reference sequence). The CDR3 extends over 17 amino acids. The ends were cut back, 2 bases at V and 0 bases at J, with 14 bases in the middle. The CDR3 DNA reads as TGTGCCAGCAGTTTAAGGGCTTCCGTTAGCTCCTACAATGAGCAGTTCTTC. Translated, it gives CASSLRASVSSYNEQFF.

Only one count was recorded for this clone. The rearrangement uses TRBV7-9 and TRBJ2-1; 10 nucleotides agree with TRBD2. Germline loops: CDR1 SEHNR, CDR2 FQNEAQ (reference sequence). This CDR3 comprises 14 residues. The junction had 8 bases not matched to a gene; V was cut back by 1 base and J by 14 bases. The CDR3 spells CASSLGLAGAREFF. CDR3 coding DNA: TGTGCCAGCAGCTTAGGGCTAGCGGGGGCAAGGGAGTTCTTC.

The chain uses TRBV14 and TRBJ2-5, with D unclear. The germline V gene has CDR1 SGHDN and CDR2 FVKESK. The CDR3 length is 14 residues. The V end lost 5 bases, the J end lost 3 bases, and 13 bases lay between the germline ends. CDR3 nucleotide sequence: TGTGCCAGCAGCAGAAAGGGTATGAAAGAGACCCAGTACTTC. It encodes CASSRKGMKETQYF.

This chain joins TRBV9 and TRBJ2-5, with D perhaps matching TRBD2 (6 bases). The V end lost 3 bases, the J end lost 1 base, and 13 bases lay between the germline ends. This CDR3 has 15 residues. Per germline, CDR1 SGDLS and CDR2 YYNGEE. The CDR3 reads CASSATGGSQETQYF. CDR3 DNA sequence: TGTGCCAGCAGCGCCACCGGGGGTTCCCAAGAGACCCAGTACTTC.

This chain joins TRBV5-1 and TRBJ2-7; TRBD1 is a possible D gene (6 bases). Germline lookup yields CDR1 SGHRS and CDR2 YFSETQ. CDR3 size: 14 residues. Trimming stripped 0 bases from V and 2 bases from J, with 9 bases between. CDR3 residues: CASSLGTDPYEQYF. The CDR3 DNA sequence: TGCGCCAGCAGCTTGGGGACAGACCCCTACGAGCAGTACTTC.

This chain joins TRBV20-1 and TRBJ2-3, with 7 bases fitting TRBD2. V dropped 6 bases and J dropped 10; count of bases not matched to a gene: 7. The CDR3 runs 11 residues. CDR1 and CDR2 (germline): DFQATT, SNEGSKA (reference sequence). The CDR3 here is CSARRGRAQYF. As DNA, the CDR3 is TGCAGTGCCAGACGGGGGAGGGCGCAGTATTTT.

V gene TRBV10-1 combines with J gene TRBJ2-1; D remains ambiguous. There are 14 residues in the CDR3. V was trimmed by 0 bases and J by 8 bases, leaving 11 bases between them. Per the germline V gene, CDR1 is WNHNN and CDR2 is SYGVQD (reference sequence). CDR3 DNA: TGCGCCAGCAGTGAGTCTGAAACGGCGTATGAGCAGTTCTTC. It is translated as CASSESETAYEQFF.

As concerns this clone: This same CDR3 is encoded by further DNA sequences in the sample. The chain uses TRBV7-9 and TRBJ2-1; 11 bases are shared with TRBD1. This CDR3 is built from 15 residues. V lost 3 bases and J lost 7; bases outside the gene matches: 5. CDR1 SEHNR and CDR2 FQNEAQ come from the germline V gene (reference sequence). CDR3 region: CASSFGQGASNEQFF. The DNA of the CDR3 is TGTGCCAGCAGCTTCGGACAGGGGGCCTCGAATGAGCAGTTCTTC.

The chain recombines TRBV6-5 with TRBJ1-4; 12 positions match TRBD1. The CDR3 sequence is 14 residues long. Germline loops: CDR1 MNHEY, CDR2 SVGAGI. The J segment lost 10 bases and the V segment lost 6 bases, leaving 6 bases of the junction unmatched. The CDR3 coding sequence is TGTGCCAGCAGAAGGGGACAGGGGGCGGGAAAACTGTTTTTT. It specifies CASRRGQGAGKLFF.